This section outlines one TCR beta chain sequence together with its context. These data belong to a study of T cell responses to AZD1222 COVID-19 vaccine. The table came from immunoSEQ multiplex PCR; TCRdb's copy has only in-frame clones and leaves some out. The sample gives about 100,000 clones, approximately 90% of which show up once; around 5% is in the top ten. The germline V gene has CDR1 GTSNPN and CDR2 SVGIG (reference sequence). The CDR3 spans 14 residues. V lost 2 bases and J 10 bases, leaving 18 bases between the germline ends. The chain is built from TRBV30 and TRBJ2-1; no clear D gene. This receptor was obtained from an adult in good health. The sample here was peripheral blood, taken on day 0 of AZD1222 vaccination. CDR3 sequence (DNA): TGTGCCTGGAGTCTCTTTCGGCAGAAAATAGAGCAGTTCTTC. As protein: CAWSLFRQKIEQFF.